A single sample gave rise to the 9 T cell receptor beta chains below, sequenced in a study of blood T cell repertoires in COVID-19. Assay: immunoSEQ multiplex PCR; the TCRdb copy retains only in-frame clones and omits some. Among over 120,000 clones listed, 70% to 80% were seen once. The sequencing input was peripheral blood. These receptors were taken from an older woman with COVID-19, enrolled during active disease.

This clone was observed a few times. The chain is built from TRBV28 and TRBJ2-1, with TRBD2 identical over 9 bases. J gave up 8 bases and V 5 bases, and 4 bases lay outside the gene matches. CDR1 is MDHEN, CDR2 SYDVKM, per germline. The CDR3 contains 13 residues. Written as DNA, the CDR3 is TGTGCCAGCAGTAGCGGGGGGATAGATGAGCAGTTCTTC. Protein: CASSSGGIDEQFF.

The rearrangement uses TRBV16 and TRBJ1-1; 8 nucleotides align to TRBD1. The V and J ends lost 2 bases and 5 bases, in that order; junction bases with no gene match: 4. Looked up from germline, CDR1 is KGHSY and CDR2 is FQNENV. This CDR3 has 14 residues. CDR3 residues: CASSQQGARTEAFF. The CDR3 DNA follows: TGTGCCAGCAGCCAACAGGGGGCGCGGACTGAAGCTTTCTTT.

The CDR3 here is CASSPLESVFMNTEAFF. DNA of the CDR3: TGTGCCAGCTCACCACTGGAGTCGGTCTTTATGAACACTGAAGCTTTCTTT. This chain connects TRBV18 to TRBJ1-1; D gene ambiguous. CDR1 is KGHSH and CDR2 is LQKENI in the germline V gene. Trimming stripped 1 base from V and 0 bases from J, with 15 bases between. The CDR3 runs to 17 residues.

The chain recombines TRBV14 with TRBJ1-3; D gene ambiguous. V was pared by 4 bases and J by 0 bases, with 13 bases between. Germline V lookup: CDR1 SGHDN, CDR2 FVKESK. The CDR3 spans 16 residues. CDR3 region: CASSPLGLSSGNTIYF. The CDR3, as DNA: TGTGCCAGCAGCCCTCTCGGGTTAAGCTCTGGAAACACCATATATTTT.

The chain employs TRBV10-3 and TRBJ1-1; no firm D call. Germline V lookup: CDR1 ENHRY, CDR2 SYGVKD. CDR3 length: 14 amino acids. V was cut by 3 bases and J by 4 bases, with 12 bases left in between. The CDR3 DNA reads as TGTGCCATCAGTGATGGGAGGCGGGGCACTGAAGCTTTCTTT. Protein product: CAISDGRRGTEAFF.

The chain couples TRBV10-3 to TRBJ2-5; 8 nucleotides match TRBD2. From germline, CDR1 is ENHRY and CDR2 SYGVKD. After removal of 2 bases from V and 1 base from J, the junction contained 0 bases not matched to a gene. CDR3 size: 14 residues. CDR3 residues: CAISERGGQETQYF. The CDR3 DNA reads as TGTGCCATCAGTGAGCGGGGGGGCCAAGAGACCCAGTACTTC.

The chain uses TRBV4-2 and TRBJ2-2; D gene uncertain. CDR3 length: 13 amino acids. The V end was cut by 10 bases, the J end by 0 bases, with 9 bases between. Germline loops: CDR1 LGHNA, CDR2 YNFKEQ. The CDR3 is CATGDSNTGELFF. In nucleotides, the CDR3 is TGTGCCACCGGCGACTCGAACACCGGGGAGCTGTTTTTT.

The chain combines TRBV2 with TRBJ2-6; D might be TRBD1 (5 bases). V was shortened by 5 bases and J by 0 bases, with 11 bases between the two germline ends. This CDR3 spans 16 amino acids. The germline CDR1 and CDR2 sequences are SNHLY and FYNNEI. As DNA, the CDR3 is TGTGCCAGCAGTTCCAGGGCAACCTCTGGGGCCAACGTCCTGACTTTC. This codes for CASSSRATSGANVLTF.

This clone was observed once. The V and J genes are TRBV2 and TRBJ1-1; 9 bases are shared with TRBD1. The CDR3 totals 15 residues. The ends lost 4 bases at V and 3 bases at J; junction bases unmatched: 6. CDR1 is SNHLY, CDR2 FYNNEI, per germline. The CDR3 nucleotides read TGTGCCAGCAGTGCGAGAAGGACAGGGGACACTGAAGCTTTCTTT. Translating gives CASSARRTGDTEAFF.